The 19 T cell receptor beta chains below all came from one sample that was sequenced in a study of T and B cells in COVID-19 patients. BIOMED2 TRB-A/B primer pools were used in multiplex TRB PCR. TCRdb passed the multiplex PCR reads through MiXCR, listing each CDR3 protein once. The sample consists of around 21,000 distinct CDR3 sequences, approximately 30% of them appearing once. Blood genomic DNA input for TRB amplification was about 250-550 ng. Source material: blood. These receptors came from a human donor who had recovered from COVID-19.

The sample holds many counts of this clonotype. The chain is built from TRBV7-2 and TRBJ2-1; 13 nucleotides agree with TRBD2. V trimming: 2 bases; J trimming: 2 bases; junction bases outside the gene matches: 3. The CDR3 consists of 17 residues. Germline loops: CDR1 SGHTA, CDR2 FQGNSA. The CDR3 region is CASSLRTSGGPYNEQFF. In nucleotides, the CDR3 is TGTGCCAGCAGCTTACGGACTAGCGGGGGTCCCTACAATGAGCAGTTCTTC. Full variable domain (outside the CDR3, taken from reference TRBV7-2 and TRBJ2-1): GAGVSQSPSNKVTEKGKDVELRCDPISGHTALYWYRQSLGQGLEFLIYFQGNSAPDKSGLPSDRFSAERTGGSVSTLTIQRTQQEDSAVYLCASSLRTSGGPYNEQFFGPGTRLTVL.

Many counts were recorded for this clonotype. The rearrangement links TRBV6-5 to TRBJ2-2; TRBD2 matches at 9 bases. This CDR3 is 16 amino acids long. Trimming cost V 5 bases and J 2 bases; bases outside gene matches: 6. CDR1 and CDR2 (germline): MNHEY, SVGAGI. The CDR3 spells CASSPQLAGNTGELFF. The CDR3 nucleotides are TGTGCCAGCAGTCCCCAACTAGCGGGTAACACCGGGGAGCTGTTTTTT.

V usage is TRBV10-1 and J usage is TRBJ2-1, with 10 bases aligning to TRBD1. The CDR3 sequence is 15 residues long. V was clipped by 4 bases and J by 7 bases; unmatched bases: 7. Germline V gene lookup returns CDR1 WNHNN and CDR2 SYGVQD (reference sequence). For the CDR3, the DNA is TGCGCCAGCAGTGGCCGGGACAGGGGTCGGAATGAGCAGTTCTTC. Protein sequence: CASSGRDRGRNEQFF.

This clonotype rates as medium-sized. The V gene is TRBV5-4, the J gene TRBJ2-3, with 8 bases matching TRBD2. The junction had 2 bases not matched to a gene; V was cut back by 4 bases and J by 1 base. Per the germline V gene, CDR1 is SGHNT and CDR2 is YYREEE (reference sequence). This CDR3 contains 14 residues. CDR3: CASSALAGTDTQYF. The DNA of the CDR3 is TGTGCCAGCAGCGCACTAGCGGGCACAGATACGCAGTATTTT. Variable domain in full (rest from reference TRBV5-4 and TRBJ2-3): ETGVTQSPTHLIKTRGQQVTLRCSSQSGHNTVSWYQQALGQGPQFIFQYYREEENGRGNFPPRFSGLQFPNYSSELNVNALELDDSALYLCASSALAGTDTQYFGPGTRLTVL.

J is TRBJ2-3 and V is TRBV24-1; D might be TRBD1 (5 bases). Trimming removed 11 bases from V and 2 bases from J, with 10 bases in between. This CDR3 has 12 residues. Germline V gene sequence: CDR1 KGHDR, CDR2 SFDVKD. The CDR3 coding sequence is TGTGCCAGCCAGGGTGACACAGATACGCAGTATTTT. This sequence encodes CASQGDTDTQYF.

J is TRBJ2-3 and V is TRBV5-1; TRBD1 is a possible D gene (6 bases). V was trimmed by 4 bases and J by 2 bases, leaving 14 bases between them. Germline V CDR1 and CDR2: SGHRS, YFSETQ. The CDR3 loop spans 15 amino acids. The CDR3 region is CASSPTGQNTDTQYF. The CDR3 DNA reads as TGCGCCAGCAGCCCTACTGGACAGAACACAGATACGCAGTATTTT.

By sample share, this clonotype is medium-sized (0.01 to 0.1%). This chain links TRBV19 with TRBJ2-7, with TRBD2 as a possible D gene (6 bases). V was cut by 7 bases and J by 2 bases, with 15 bases left in between. Germline V lookup: CDR1 LNHDA, CDR2 SQIVND (reference sequence). The CDR3 loop spans 14 amino acids. For the CDR3, the DNA is TGTGCCAGTACCGGGCGGGATCCGACCTACGAGCAGTACTTC. It yields the protein CASTGRDPTYEQYF. The variable domain in full, completed from reference TRBV19 and TRBJ2-7, reads DGGITQSPKYLFRKEGQNVTLSCEQNLNHDAMYWYRQDPGQGLRLIYYSQIVNDFQKGDIAEGYSVSREKKESFPLTVTSAQKNPTAFYLCASTGRDPTYEQYFGPGTRLTVT.

This chain uses TRBV5-1 with TRBJ2-7; 9 nucleotides agree with TRBD2. CDR1 and CDR2 from the germline V gene are SGHRS and YFSETQ. The J segment lost 2 bases and the V segment lost 5 bases, leaving 11 bases of the junction unmatched. This CDR3 has 16 residues. The CDR3 bases are TGCGCCAGCAGACATTCCCCCCTAGCGGGGCCCTACGAGCAGTACTTC. It is translated as CASRHSPLAGPYEQYF.

This clonotype is labeled as medium-sized. CDR3 sequence reads: CASSLTSWQETQYF. The CDR3 DNA reads TGTGCCAGCAGTTTAACTAGCTGGCAAGAGACCCAGTACTTC. The rearrangement joins TRBV12-3 or TRBV12-4 to TRBJ2-5; D is perhaps TRBD2 (6 bases). The V end lost 2 bases, the J end lost 2 bases, and 9 bases lay between the germline ends. This CDR3 spans 14 amino acids.

This clonotype is deemed medium-sized (0.01 to 0.1%). The rearrangement uses TRBV19 and TRBJ2-6; 7 nucleotides align to TRBD1. CDR3 length: 16 residues. Germline CDR1 LNHDA, CDR2 SQIVND (reference sequence). V lost 6 bases, J lost 0 bases, and 5 bases stayed unmatched. The CDR3 protein is CASSGQASSGANVLTF. As DNA, the CDR3 is TGTGCCAGTAGCGGACAGGCATCCTCTGGGGCCAACGTCCTGACTTTC.

This clonotype was recorded many times. The chain joins TRBV18 to TRBJ2-2, with TRBD1 matching 8 bases. The CDR3 is 16 residues long. Germline values: CDR1 KGHSH, CDR2 LQKENI. Losses at the gene ends were 4 bases for V and 1 base for J; bases not matched to a gene: 5. The CDR3 DNA reads as TGTGCCAGCTCACAAAGACAGGGGCGGAACACCGGGGAGCTGTTTTTT. This translates into CASSQRQGRNTGELFF.

The genes are TRBV6-5 and TRBJ1-3; no clear D gene. The V gene lost 7 bases and the J gene lost 0 bases, with 7 bases spanning the gap. The germline CDR1 and CDR2 sequences are MNHEY and SVGAGI. The CDR3 has 13 residues. The CDR3 is CASKADSGNTIYF. CDR3 in DNA: TGTGCCAGCAAGGCGGACTCTGGAAACACCATATATTTT.

This sequence joins TRBV27 and TRBJ2-7, with 8 bases fitting TRBD2. The trim removed 3 bases at V and 0 bases at J, leaving 4 bases unmatched. CDR1 MNHEY and CDR2 SMNVEV come from the germline V gene (reference sequence). The length of the CDR3 is 15 residues. As DNA, the CDR3 is TGTGCCAGCAGTTTTCCCGGGGGGGCCTCCTACGAGCAGTACTTC. Translation gives CASSFPGGASYEQYF.

This clonotype has only a few counts. The J gene is TRBJ2-1, the V gene TRBV10-3; D is possibly TRBD2 (7 bases). CDR3 length: 17 amino acids. Trimming shortened V by 4 bases and J by 4 bases, and 20 bases separated the two germline ends. Germline lookup yields CDR1 ENHRY and CDR2 SYGVKD. The CDR3 nucleotides read TGTGCCATCAGTGGCGGAGCCGGGGGCGGGGGATACAATGAGCAGTTCTTC. It translates to CAISGGAGGGGYNEQFF.

This clonotype is medium-sized within its sample. CDR3 loop: CASSADLAGGRETQYF. The CDR3 DNA is TGTGCCAGTAGTGCCGATCTAGCGGGGGGGCGTGAGACCCAGTACTTC. This chain connects TRBV19 to TRBJ2-5, with 12 bases fitting TRBD2. The CDR3 length is 16 residues. With 5 bases clipped from V and 5 bases from J, the junction kept 9 bases outside the gene matches. Germline values: CDR1 LNHDA, CDR2 SQIVND (reference sequence).

This clonotype was seen a handful of times. This rearrangement joins TRBV6-5 to TRBJ2-1; 10 positions match TRBD1. The CDR3 runs to 14 residues. Germline CDR1 MNHEY, CDR2 SVGAGI. Trimming at V came to 5 bases and at J to 9 bases, leaving 7 bases not matched to a gene. CDR3 protein: CASSDPGQGFEQFF. For the CDR3, the DNA is TGTGCCAGCAGTGACCCGGGACAGGGGTTTGAGCAGTTCTTC.

The chain joins TRBV5-6 to TRBJ1-2, with no clear D. Trimming removed 0 bases from V and 7 bases from J, with 13 bases in between. Germline CDR1 reads SGHDT; CDR2 reads YYEEEE. The CDR3 contains 14 residues. This chain's CDR3 is CASSLAGVPGGYTF. CDR3 in DNA: TGTGCCAGCAGCTTGGCTGGGGTCCCGGGTGGCTACACCTTC.

This clonotype is termed medium-sized. CDR3 residues: CASSTQEGQGNPFF. DNA for the CDR3: TGTGCCAGCAGTACCCAGGAGGGACAGGGTAATCCGTTCTTC. The rearrangement uses TRBV6-5 and TRBJ2-1; 9 bases line up with TRBD1. CDR3 length: 14 residues. V was pared by 5 bases and J by 15 bases, with 14 bases of the junction left unmatched. CDR1 MNHEY and CDR2 SVGAGI come from the germline V gene.

This clonotype came up many times. The chain uses TRBV30 and TRBJ2-2; D call uncertain. The CDR3 is made up of 13 amino acids. The ends were cut back, 0 bases at V and 5 bases at J, with 7 bases in the middle. CDR1 is GTSNPN and CDR2 is SVGIG in the germline V gene (reference sequence). The CDR3 here is CAWSVKVTGELFF. In DNA, the CDR3 is TGTGCCTGGAGTGTAAAGGTGACCGGGGAGCTGTTTTTT.